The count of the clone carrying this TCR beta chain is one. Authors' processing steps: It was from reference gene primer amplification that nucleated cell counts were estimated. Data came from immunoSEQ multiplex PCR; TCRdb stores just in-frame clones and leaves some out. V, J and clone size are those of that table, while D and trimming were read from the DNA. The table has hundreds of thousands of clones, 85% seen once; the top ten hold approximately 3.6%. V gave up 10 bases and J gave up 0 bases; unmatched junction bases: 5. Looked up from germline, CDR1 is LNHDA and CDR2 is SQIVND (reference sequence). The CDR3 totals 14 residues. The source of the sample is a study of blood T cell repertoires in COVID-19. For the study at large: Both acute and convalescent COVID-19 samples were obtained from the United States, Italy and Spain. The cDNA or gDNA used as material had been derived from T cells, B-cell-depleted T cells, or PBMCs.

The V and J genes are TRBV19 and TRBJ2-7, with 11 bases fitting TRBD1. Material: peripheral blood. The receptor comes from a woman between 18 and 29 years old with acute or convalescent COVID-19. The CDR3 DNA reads TGTGCCACATCCGGGACAGGGGGCTCCTACGAGCAGTACTTC. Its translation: CATSGTGGSYEQYF.